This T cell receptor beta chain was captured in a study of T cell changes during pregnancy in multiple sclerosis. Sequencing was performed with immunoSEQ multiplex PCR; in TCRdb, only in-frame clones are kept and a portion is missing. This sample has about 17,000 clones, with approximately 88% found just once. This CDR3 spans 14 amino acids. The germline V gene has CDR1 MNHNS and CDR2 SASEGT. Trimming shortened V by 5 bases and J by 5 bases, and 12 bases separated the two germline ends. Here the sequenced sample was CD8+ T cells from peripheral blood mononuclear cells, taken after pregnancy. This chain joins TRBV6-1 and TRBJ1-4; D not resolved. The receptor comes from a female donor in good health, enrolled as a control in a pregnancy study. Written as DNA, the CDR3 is TGTGCCAGCAGTCAGTTTACAGAGAATGAAAAACTGTTTTTT. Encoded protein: CASSQFTENEKLFF.